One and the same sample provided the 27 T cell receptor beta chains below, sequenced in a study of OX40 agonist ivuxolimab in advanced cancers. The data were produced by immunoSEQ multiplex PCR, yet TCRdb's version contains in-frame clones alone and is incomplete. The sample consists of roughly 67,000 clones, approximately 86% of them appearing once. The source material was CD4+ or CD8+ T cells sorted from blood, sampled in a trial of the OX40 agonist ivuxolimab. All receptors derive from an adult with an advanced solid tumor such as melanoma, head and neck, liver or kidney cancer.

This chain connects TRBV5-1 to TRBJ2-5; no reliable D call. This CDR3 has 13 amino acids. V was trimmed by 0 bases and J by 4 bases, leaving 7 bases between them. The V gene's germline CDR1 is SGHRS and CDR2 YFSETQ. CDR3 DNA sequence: TGCGCCAGCAGCTTGGTAGTTGGAGAGACCCAGTACTTC. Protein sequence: CASSLVVGETQYF.

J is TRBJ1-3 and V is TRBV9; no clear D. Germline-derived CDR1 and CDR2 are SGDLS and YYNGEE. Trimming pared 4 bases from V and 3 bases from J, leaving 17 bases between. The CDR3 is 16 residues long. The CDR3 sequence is CASSTAWGGLGNTIYF. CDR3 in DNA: TGTGCCAGCAGCACCGCTTGGGGTGGCCTTGGAAACACCATATATTTT.

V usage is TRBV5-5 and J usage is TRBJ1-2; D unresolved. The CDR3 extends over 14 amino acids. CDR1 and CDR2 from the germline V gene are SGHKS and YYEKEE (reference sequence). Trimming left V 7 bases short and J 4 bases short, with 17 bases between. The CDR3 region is CASEIYGLGYGYTF. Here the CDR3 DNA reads TGTGCCAGCGAGATCTATGGTCTCGGCTATGGCTACACCTTC. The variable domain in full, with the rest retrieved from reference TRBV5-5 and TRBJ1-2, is DAGVTQSPTHLIKTRGQQVTLRCSPISGHKSVSWYQQVLGQGPQFIFQYYEKEERGRGNFPDRFSARQFPNYSSELNVNALLLGDSALYLCASEIYGLGYGYTFGSGTRLTVV.

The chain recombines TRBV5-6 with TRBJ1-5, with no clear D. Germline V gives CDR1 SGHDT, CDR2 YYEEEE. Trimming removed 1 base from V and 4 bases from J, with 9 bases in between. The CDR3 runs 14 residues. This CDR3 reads CASSLYQMNQPQHF. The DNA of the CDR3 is TGTGCCAGCAGCTTGTATCAGATGAATCAGCCCCAGCATTTT.

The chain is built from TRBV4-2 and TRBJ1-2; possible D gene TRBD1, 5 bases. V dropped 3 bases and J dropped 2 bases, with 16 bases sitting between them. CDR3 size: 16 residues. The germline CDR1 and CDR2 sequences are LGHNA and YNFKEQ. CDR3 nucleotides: TGTGCCAGCAGCCAGCTGACGGGGCAGACAAACTATGGCTACACCTTC. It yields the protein CASSQLTGQTNYGYTF.

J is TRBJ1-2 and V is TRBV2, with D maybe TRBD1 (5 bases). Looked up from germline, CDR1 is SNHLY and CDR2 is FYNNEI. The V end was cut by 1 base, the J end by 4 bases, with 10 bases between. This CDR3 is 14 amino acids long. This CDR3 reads CASSEEAGSYGYTF. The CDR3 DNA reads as TGTGCCAGCAGTGAAGAAGCAGGGTCCTATGGCTACACCTTC.

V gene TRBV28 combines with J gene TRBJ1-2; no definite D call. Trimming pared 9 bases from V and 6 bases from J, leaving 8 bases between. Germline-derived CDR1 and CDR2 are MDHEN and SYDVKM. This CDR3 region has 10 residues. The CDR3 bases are TGTGCCAGGCTCGGGAATGGCTACACCTTC. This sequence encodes CARLGNGYTF.

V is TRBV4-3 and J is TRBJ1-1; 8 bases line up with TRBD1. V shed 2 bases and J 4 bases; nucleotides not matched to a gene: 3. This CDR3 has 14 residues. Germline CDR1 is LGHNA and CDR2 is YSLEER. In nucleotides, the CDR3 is TGCGCCAGCAGCCAAACACAGGGGGGCACTGAAGCTTTCTTT. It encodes CASSQTQGGTEAFF.

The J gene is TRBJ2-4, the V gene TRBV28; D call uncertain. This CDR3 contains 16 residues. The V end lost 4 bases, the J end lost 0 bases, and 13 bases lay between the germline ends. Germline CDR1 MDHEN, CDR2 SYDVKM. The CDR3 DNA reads TGTGCCAGCAGTTCTGAGGCCGAAGGAGCCAAAAACATTCAGTACTTC. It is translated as CASSSEAEGAKNIQYF. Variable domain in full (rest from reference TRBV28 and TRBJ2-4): DVKVTQSSRYLVKRTGEKVFLECVQDMDHENMFWYRQDPGLGLRLIYFSYDVKMKEKGDIPEGYSVSREKKERFSLILESASTNQTSMYLCASSSEAEGAKNIQYFGAGTRLSVL.

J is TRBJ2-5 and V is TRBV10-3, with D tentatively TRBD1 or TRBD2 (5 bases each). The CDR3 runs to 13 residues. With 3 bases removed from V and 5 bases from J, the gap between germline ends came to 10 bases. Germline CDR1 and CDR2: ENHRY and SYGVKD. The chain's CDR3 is CAISDQGGETQYF. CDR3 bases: TGTGCCATCAGTGATCAGGGCGGGGAGACCCAGTACTTC.

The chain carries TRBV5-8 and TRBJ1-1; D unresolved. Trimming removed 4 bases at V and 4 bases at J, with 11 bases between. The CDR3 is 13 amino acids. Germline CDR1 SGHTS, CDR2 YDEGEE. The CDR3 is CASSRRGFTEAFF. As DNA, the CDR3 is TGTGCCAGCAGCCGTCGAGGGTTCACTGAAGCTTTCTTT.

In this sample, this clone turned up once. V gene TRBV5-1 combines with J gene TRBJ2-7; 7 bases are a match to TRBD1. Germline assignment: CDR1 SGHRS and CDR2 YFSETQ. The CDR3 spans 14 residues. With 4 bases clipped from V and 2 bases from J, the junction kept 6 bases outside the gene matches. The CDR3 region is CASSLGQRTYEQYF. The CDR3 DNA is TGCGCCAGCAGCCTGGGACAGAGGACCTACGAGCAGTACTTC. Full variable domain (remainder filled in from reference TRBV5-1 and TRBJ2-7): KAGVTQTPRYLIKTRGQQVTLSCSPISGHRSVSWYQQTPGQGLQFLFEYFSETQRNKGNFPGRFSGRQFSNSRSEMNVSTLELGDSALYLCASSLGQRTYEQYFGPGTRLTVT.

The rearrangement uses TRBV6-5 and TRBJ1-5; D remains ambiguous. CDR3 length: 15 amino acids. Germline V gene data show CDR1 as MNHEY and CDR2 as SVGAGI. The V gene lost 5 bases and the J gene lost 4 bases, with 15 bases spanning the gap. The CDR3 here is CASSPTRSHNQPQHF. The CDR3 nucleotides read TGTGCCAGCAGTCCGACGCGGAGTCATAATCAGCCCCAGCATTTT.

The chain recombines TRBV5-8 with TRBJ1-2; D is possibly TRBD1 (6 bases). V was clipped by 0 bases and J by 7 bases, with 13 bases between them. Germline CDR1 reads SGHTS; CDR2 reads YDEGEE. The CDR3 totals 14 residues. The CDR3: CASSLGGGTIGYTF. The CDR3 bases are TGTGCCAGCAGCTTGGGGGGGGGCACTATTGGCTACACCTTC. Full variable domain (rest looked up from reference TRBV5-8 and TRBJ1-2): EAGVTQSPTHLIKTRGQQATLRCSPISGHTSVYWYQQALGLGLQFLLWYDEGEERNRGNFPPRFSGRQFPNYSSELNVNALELEDSALYLCASSLGGGTIGYTFGSGTRLTVV.

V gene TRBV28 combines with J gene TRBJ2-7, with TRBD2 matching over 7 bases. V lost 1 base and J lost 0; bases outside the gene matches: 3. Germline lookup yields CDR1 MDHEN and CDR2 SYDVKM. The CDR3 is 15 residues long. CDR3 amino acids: CASSLSSGNSYEQYF. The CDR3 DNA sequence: TGTGCCAGCAGTTTATCCAGCGGGAACTCCTACGAGCAGTACTTC. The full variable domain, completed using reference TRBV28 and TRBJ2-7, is DVKVTQSSRYLVKRTGEKVFLECVQDMDHENMFWYRQDPGLGLRLIYFSYDVKMKEKGDIPEGYSVSREKKERFSLILESASTNQTSMYLCASSLSSGNSYEQYFGPGTRLTVT.

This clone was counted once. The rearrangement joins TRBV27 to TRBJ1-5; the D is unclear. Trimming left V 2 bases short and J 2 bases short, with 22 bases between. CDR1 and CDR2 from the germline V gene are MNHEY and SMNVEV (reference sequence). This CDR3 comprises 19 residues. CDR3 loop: CASSLRFTGIGGGNQPQHF. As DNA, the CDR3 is TGTGCCAGCAGTTTAAGGTTTACGGGCATCGGAGGTGGCAATCAGCCCCAGCATTTT.

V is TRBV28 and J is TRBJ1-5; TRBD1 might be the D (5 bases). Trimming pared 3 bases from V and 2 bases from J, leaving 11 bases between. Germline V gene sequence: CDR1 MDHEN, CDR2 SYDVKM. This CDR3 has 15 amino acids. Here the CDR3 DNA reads TGTGCCAGCAGTTTCGGGGGTGTCGGCAATCAGCCCCAGCATTTT. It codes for CASSFGGVGNQPQHF.

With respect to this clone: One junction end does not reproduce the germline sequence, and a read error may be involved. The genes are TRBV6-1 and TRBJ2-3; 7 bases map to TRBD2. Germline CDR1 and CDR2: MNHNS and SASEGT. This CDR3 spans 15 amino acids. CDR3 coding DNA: TGTGCCAGTAGTGAGGGCGCGGGAGTCACAGATACGCAGTATTTT. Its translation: CASSEGAGVTDTQYF.

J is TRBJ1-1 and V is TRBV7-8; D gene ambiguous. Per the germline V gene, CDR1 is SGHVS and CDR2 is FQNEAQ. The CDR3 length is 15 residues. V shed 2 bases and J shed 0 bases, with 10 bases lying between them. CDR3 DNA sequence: TGTGCCAGCAGCTTAACGGGAGCCCTGAACACTGAAGCTTTCTTT. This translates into CASSLTGALNTEAFF.

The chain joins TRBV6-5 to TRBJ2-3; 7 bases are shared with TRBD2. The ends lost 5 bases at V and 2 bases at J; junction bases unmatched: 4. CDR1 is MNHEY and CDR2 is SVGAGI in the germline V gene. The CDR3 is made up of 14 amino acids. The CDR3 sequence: CASSGGLNTDTQYF. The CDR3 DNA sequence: TGTGCCAGCAGTGGGGGACTAAACACAGATACGCAGTATTTT.

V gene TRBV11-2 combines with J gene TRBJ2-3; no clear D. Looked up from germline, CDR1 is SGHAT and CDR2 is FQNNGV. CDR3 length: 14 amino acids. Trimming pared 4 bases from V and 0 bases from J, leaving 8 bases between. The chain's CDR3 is CASSSTHSTDTQYF. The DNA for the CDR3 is TGTGCCAGCAGCTCTACCCATAGCACAGATACGCAGTATTTT.

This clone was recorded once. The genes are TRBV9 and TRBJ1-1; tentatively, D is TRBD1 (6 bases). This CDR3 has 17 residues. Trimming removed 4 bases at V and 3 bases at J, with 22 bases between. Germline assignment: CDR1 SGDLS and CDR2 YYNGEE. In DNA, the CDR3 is TGTGCCAGCAGCCCGCCCCCCGGGACAAGTGGGCACACTGAAGCTTTCTTT. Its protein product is CASSPPPGTSGHTEAFF.

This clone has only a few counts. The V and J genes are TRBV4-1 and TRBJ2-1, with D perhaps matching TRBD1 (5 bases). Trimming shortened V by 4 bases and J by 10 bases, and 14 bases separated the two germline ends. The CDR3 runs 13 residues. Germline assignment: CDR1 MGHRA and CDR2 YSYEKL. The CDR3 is CASSREAGWEQFF. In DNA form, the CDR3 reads TGCGCCAGCAGCCGGGAAGCAGGGTGGGAGCAGTTCTTC.

CDR3 DNA: TGTGCCAGCAGTTCCAACGGGGGCGCGAGCACCGGGGAGCTGTTTTTT. It specifies CASSSNGGASTGELFF. This sequence joins TRBV6-5 and TRBJ2-2, with D perhaps TRBD1 or TRBD2 (6 bases each). With 4 bases removed from V and 4 bases from J, the gap between germline ends came to 16 bases. This CDR3 has 16 residues. Looked up from germline, CDR1 is MNHEY and CDR2 is SVGAGI.

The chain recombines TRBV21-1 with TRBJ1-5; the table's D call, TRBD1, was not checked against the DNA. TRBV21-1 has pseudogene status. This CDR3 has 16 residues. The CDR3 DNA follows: TGTGCCAGCAGCAAAGTTGATCAGGGGGACGATCAGCCCCAGCATTTT. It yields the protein CASSKVDQGDDQPQHF.

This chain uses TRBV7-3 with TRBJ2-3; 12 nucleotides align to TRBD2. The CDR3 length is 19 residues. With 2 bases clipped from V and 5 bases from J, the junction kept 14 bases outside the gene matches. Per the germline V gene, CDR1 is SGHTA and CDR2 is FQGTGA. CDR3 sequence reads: CASSLGLAGGPGGVDTQYF. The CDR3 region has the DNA TGTGCCAGCAGCTTAGGGCTAGCGGGAGGGCCAGGGGGCGTAGATACGCAGTATTTT.

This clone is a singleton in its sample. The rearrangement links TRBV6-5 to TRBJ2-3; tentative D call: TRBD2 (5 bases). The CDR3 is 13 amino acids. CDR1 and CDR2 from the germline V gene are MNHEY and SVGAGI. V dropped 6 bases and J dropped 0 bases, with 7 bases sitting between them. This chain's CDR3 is CASSRTSTDTQYF. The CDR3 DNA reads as TGTGCCAGCAGCCGGACTAGCACAGATACGCAGTATTTT.